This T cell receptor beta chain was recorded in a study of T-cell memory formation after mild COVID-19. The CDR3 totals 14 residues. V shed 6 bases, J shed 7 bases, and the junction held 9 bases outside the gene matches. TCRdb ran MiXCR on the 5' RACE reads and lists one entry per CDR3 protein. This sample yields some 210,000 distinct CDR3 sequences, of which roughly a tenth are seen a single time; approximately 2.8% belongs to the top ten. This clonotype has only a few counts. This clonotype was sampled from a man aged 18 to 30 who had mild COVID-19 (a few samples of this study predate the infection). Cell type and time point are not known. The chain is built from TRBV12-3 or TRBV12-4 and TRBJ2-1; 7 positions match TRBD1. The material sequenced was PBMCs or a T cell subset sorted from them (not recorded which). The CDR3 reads CASRNDREWNEQFF. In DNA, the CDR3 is TGTGCCAGCAGGAACGACAGGGAGTGGAATGAGCAGTTCTTC.